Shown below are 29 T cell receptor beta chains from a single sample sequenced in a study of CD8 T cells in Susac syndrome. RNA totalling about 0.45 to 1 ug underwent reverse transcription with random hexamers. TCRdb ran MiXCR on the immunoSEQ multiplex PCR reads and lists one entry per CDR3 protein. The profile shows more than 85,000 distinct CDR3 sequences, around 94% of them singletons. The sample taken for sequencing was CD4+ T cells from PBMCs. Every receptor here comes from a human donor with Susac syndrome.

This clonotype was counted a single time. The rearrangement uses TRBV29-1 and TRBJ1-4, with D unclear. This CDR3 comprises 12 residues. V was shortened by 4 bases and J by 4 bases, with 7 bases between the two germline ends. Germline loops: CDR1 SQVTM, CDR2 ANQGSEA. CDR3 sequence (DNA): TGCAGCGTTGGGCACCATAATGAAAAACTGTTTTTT. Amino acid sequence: CSVGHHNEKLFF.

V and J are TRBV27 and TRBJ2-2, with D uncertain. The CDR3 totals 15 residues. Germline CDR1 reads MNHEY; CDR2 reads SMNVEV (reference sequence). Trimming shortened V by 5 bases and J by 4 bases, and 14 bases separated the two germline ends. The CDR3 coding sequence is TGTGCCAGCAGTCTCTCCAGTGGGGTCACCGGGGAGCTGTTTTTT. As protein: CASSLSSGVTGELFF.

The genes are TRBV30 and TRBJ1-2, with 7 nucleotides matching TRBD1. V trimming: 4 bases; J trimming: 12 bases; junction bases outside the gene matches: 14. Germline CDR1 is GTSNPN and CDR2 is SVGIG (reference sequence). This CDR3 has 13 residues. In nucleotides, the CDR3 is TGTGCCTGGACGACCGGGACAGCCCGTAGTAACACCTTC. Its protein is CAWTTGTARSNTF.

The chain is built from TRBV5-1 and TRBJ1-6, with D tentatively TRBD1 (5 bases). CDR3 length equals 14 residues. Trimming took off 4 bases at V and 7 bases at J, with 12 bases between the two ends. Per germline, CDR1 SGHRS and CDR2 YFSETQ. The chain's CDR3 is CASSPAGANSPLHF. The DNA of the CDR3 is TGCGCCAGCAGCCCCGCCGGGGCCAATTCACCCCTCCACTTT.

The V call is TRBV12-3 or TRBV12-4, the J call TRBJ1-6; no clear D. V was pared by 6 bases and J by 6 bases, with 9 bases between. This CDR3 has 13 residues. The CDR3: CASRTGSNSPLHF. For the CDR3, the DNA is TGTGCCAGCAGGACCGGGAGTAATTCACCCCTCCACTTT.

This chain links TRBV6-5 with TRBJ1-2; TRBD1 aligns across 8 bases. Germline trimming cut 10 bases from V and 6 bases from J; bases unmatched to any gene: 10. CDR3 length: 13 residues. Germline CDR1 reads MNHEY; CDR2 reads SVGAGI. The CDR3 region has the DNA TGTGCCACCGGTACGGGACAGGTCCATGGCTACACCTTC. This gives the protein CATGTGQVHGYTF.

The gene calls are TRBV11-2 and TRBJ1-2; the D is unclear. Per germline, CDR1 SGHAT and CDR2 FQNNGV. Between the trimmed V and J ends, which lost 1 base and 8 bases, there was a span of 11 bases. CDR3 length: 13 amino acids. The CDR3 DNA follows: TGTGCCAGCAGCTTAGGAGGCGGGTTAGGCTACACCTTC. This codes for CASSLGGGLGYTF. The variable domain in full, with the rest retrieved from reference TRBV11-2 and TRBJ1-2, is EAGVAQSPRYKIIEKRQSVAFWCNPISGHATLYWYQQILGQGPKLLIQFQNNGVVDDSQLPKDRFSAERLKGVDSTLKIQPAKLEDSAVYLCASSLGGGLGYTFGSGTRLTVV.

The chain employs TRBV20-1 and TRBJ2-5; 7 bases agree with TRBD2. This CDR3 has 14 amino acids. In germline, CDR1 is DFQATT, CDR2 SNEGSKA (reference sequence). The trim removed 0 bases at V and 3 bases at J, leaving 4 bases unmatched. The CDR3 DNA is TGCAGTGCTAGAGATCTGCTAGCGGAAGAGACCCAGTACTTC. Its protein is CSARDLLAEETQYF.

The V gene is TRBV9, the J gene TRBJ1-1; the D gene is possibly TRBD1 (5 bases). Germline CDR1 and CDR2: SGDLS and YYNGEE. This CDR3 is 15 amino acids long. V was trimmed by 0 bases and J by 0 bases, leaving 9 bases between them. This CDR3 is CASSVGDVVNTEAFF. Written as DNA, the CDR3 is TGTGCCAGCAGCGTAGGGGACGTGGTGAACACTGAAGCTTTCTTT.

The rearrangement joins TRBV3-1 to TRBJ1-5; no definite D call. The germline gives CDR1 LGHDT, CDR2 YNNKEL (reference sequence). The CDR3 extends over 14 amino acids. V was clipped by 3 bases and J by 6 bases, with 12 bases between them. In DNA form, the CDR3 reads TGTGCCAGCAGCCACGGAGGACTCCTTCAGCCCCAGCATTTT. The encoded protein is CASSHGGLLQPQHF.

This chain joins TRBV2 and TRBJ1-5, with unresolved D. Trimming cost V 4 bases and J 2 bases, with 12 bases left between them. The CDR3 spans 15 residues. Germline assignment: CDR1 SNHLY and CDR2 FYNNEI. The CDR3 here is CASSAAVYGNQPQHF. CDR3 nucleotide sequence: TGTGCCAGCAGTGCGGCGGTCTACGGCAATCAGCCCCAGCATTTT.

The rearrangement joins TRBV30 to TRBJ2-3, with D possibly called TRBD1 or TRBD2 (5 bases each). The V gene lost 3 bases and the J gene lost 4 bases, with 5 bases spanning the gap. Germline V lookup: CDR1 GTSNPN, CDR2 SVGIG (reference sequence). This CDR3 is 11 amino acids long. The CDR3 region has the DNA TGTGCCTGGAGGGGGGCAGATACGCAGTATTTT. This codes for CAWRGADTQYF.

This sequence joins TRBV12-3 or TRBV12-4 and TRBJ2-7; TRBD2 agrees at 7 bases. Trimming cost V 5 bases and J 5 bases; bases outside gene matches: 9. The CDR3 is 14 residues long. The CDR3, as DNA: TGTGCCAGCAGTCCTGGACTAGGCAAGGACGAGCAGTACTTC. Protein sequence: CASSPGLGKDEQYF.

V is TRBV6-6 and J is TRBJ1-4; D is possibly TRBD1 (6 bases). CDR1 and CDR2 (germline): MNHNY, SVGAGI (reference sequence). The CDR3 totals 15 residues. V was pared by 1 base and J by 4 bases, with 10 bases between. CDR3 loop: CASSYFDRFNEKLFF. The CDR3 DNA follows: TGTGCCAGCAGTTACTTTGACAGGTTTAATGAAAAACTGTTTTTT.

This chain's CDR3 is CASSGGTRGNEQFF. CDR3 nucleotides: TGTGCCAGCAGCGGAGGGACTAGGGGGAATGAGCAGTTCTTC. This chain connects TRBV9 to TRBJ2-1; TRBD2 matches 8 bases. The germline gives CDR1 SGDLS, CDR2 YYNGEE. The V segment lost 3 bases and the J segment 7 bases; nucleotides outside the gene matches: 6. This CDR3 is built from 14 residues.

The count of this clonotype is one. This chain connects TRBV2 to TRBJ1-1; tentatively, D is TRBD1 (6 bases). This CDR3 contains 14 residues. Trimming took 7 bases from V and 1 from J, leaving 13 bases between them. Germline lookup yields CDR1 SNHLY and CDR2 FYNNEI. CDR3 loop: CASNRVVKNTEAFF. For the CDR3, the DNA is TGTGCCAGCAACAGGGTGGTTAAGAACACTGAAGCTTTCTTT.

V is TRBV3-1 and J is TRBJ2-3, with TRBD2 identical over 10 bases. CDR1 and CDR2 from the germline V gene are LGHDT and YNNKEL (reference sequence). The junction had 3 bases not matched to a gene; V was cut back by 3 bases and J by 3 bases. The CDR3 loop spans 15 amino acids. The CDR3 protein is CASSHFSGGTDTQYF. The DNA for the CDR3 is TGTGCCAGCAGCCATTTTAGCGGGGGGACAGATACGCAGTATTTT.

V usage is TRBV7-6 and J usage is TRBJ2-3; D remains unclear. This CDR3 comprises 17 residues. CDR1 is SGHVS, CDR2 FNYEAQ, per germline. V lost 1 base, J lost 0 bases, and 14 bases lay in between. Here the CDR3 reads CASSLVSSLTSTDTQYF. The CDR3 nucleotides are TGTGCCAGCAGCTTAGTGTCGTCCCTCACTAGCACAGATACGCAGTATTTT.

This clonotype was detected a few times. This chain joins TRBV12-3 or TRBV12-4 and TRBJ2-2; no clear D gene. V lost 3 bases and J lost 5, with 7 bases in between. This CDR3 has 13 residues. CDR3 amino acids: CASSLRRTGELFF. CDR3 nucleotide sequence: TGTGCCAGCAGTTTGAGACGGACCGGGGAGCTGTTTTTT.

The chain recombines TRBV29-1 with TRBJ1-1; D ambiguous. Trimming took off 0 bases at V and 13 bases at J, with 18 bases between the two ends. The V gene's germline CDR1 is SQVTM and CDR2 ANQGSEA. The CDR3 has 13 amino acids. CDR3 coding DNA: TGCAGCGTTGAAGATCAAAGGGCAAAAAGAGTTTTCTTT. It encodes CSVEDQRAKRVFF.

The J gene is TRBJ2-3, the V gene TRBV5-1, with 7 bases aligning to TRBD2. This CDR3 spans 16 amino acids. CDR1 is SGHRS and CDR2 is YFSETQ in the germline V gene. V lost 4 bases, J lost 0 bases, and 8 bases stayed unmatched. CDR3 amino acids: CASSQNSGASTDTQYF. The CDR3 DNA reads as TGCGCCAGCAGCCAAAACAGCGGGGCTAGCACAGATACGCAGTATTTT.

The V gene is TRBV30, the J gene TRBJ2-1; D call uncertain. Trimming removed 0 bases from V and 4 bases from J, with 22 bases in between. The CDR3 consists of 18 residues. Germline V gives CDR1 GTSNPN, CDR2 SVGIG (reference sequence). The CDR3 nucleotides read TGTGCCTGGAGTGTGCCTACGAAAGGGTATCGACTTTACAATGAGCAGTTCTTC. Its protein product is CAWSVPTKGYRLYNEQFF.

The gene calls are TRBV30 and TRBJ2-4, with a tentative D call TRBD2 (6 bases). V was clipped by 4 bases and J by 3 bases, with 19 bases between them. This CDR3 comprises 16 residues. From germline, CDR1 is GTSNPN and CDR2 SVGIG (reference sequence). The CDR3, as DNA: TGTGCCTGGACCGGGGAGGCCTCCAGGAGCAAAAACATTCAGTACTTC. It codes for CAWTGEASRSKNIQYF.

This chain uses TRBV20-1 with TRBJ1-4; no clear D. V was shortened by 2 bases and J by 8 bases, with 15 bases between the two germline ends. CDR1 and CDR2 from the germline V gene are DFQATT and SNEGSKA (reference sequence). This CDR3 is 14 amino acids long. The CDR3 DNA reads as TGCAGTGCTAGATTCCCTCCCGAGCGGGAAAAACTGTTTTTT. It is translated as CSARFPPEREKLFF.

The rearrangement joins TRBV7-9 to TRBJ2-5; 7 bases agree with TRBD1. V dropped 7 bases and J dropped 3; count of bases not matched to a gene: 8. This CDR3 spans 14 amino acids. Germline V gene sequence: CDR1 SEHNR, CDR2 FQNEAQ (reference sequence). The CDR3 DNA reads TGTGCCAGCACCCCCGCGACAGGGAAAGAGACCCAGTACTTC. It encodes CASTPATGKETQYF.

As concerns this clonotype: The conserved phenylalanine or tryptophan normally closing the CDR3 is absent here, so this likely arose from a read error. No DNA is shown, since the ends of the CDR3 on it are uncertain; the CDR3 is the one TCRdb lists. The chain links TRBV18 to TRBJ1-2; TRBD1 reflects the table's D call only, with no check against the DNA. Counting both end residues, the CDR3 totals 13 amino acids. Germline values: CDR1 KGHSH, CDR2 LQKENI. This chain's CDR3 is CASSPTDGGGASL.

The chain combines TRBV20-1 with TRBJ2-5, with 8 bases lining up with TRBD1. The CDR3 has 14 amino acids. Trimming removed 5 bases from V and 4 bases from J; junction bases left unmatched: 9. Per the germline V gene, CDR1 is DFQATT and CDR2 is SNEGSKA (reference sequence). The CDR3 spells CSAAGQGVSETQYF. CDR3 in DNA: TGCAGTGCTGCCGGACAGGGAGTCTCAGAGACCCAGTACTTC.

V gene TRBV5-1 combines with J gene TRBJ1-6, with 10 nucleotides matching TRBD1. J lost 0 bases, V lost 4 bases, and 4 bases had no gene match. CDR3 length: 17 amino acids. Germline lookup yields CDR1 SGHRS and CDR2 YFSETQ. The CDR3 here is CASSQRTGGSYNSPLHF. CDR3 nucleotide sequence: TGCGCCAGCAGCCAGCGGACAGGGGGCTCCTATAATTCACCCCTCCACTTT.

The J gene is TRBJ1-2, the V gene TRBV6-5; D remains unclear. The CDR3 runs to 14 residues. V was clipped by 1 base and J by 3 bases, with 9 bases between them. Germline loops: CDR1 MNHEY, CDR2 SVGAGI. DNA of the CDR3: TGTGCCAGCAGTTACTACGCTTCGGACTATGGCTACACCTTC. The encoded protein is CASSYYASDYGYTF.